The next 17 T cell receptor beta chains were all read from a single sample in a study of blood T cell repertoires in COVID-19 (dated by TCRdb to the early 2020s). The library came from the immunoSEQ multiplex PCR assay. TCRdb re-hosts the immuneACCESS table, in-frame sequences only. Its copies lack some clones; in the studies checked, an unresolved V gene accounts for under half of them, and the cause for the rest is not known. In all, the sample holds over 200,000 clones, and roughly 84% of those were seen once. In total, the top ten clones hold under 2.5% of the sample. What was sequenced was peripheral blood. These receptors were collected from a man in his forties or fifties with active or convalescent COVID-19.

The CDR3 spells CAISESGGSNQPQHF. Here the CDR3 DNA reads TGTGCCATCAGTGAGTCCGGAGGGAGCAATCAGCCCCAGCATTTT. V and J are TRBV10-3 and TRBJ1-5; D is unclear. The CDR3 contains 15 residues. V gave up 0 bases and J gave up 1 base, with 7 bases separating them. Germline-derived CDR1 and CDR2 are ENHRY and SYGVKD.

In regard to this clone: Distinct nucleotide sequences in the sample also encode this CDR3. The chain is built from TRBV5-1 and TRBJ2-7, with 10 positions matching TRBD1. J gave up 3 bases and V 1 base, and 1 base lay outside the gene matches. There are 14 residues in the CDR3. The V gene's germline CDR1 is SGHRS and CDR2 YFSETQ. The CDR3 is CASSLRTGGYEQYF. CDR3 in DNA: TGCGCCAGCAGCTTGAGGACAGGGGGCTACGAGCAGTACTTC.

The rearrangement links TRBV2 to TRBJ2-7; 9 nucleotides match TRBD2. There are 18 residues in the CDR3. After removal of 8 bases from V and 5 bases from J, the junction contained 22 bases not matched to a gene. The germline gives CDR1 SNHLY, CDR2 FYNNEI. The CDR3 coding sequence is TGTGCCAGCCAGGGTCCGATTAGCGGGAGATCCCTCCGGGACGAGCAGTACTTC. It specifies CASQGPISGRSLRDEQYF.

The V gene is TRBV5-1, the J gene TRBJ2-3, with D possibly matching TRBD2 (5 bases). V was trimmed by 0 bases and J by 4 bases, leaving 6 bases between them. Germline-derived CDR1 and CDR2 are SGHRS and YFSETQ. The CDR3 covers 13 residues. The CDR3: CASSLAGSDTQYF. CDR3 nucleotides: TGCGCCAGCAGCTTGGCGGGATCAGATACGCAGTATTTT. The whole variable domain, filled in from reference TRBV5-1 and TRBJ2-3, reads KAGVTQTPRYLIKTRGQQVTLSCSPISGHRSVSWYQQTPGQGLQFLFEYFSETQRNKGNFPGRFSGRQFSNSRSEMNVSTLELGDSALYLCASSLAGSDTQYFGPGTRLTVL.

The CDR3 DNA reads as TGTGCCAGCAGTGCGACAGGCAATCAGCCCCAGCATTTT. This encodes CASSATGNQPQHF. The V gene is TRBV12-3 or TRBV12-4, the J gene TRBJ1-5, with TRBD1 as a possible D gene (5 bases). This CDR3 has 13 residues. V was trimmed by 5 bases and J by 2 bases, leaving 7 bases between them.

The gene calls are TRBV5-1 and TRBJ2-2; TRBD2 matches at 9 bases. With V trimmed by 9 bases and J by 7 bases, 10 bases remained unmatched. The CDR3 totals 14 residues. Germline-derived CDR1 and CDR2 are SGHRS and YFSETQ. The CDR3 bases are TGCGCCACCAGAGGCGGGGGGGCGAACGGGGAGCTGTTTTTT. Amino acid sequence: CATRGGGANGELFF.

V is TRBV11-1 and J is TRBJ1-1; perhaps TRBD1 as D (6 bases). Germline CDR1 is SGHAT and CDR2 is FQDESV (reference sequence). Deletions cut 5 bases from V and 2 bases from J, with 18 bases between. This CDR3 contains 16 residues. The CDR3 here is CASSQTGGHSNTEAFF. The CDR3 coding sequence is TGTGCCAGCAGCCAGACGGGGGGACATTCAAACACTGAAGCTTTCTTT.

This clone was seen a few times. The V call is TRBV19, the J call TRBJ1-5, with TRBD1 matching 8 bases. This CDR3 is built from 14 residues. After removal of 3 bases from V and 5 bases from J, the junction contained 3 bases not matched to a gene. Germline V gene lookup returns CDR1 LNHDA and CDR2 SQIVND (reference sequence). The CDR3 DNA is TGTGCCAGTAGTATCGGACAGGGCGATCAGCCCCAGCATTTT. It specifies CASSIGQGDQPQHF.

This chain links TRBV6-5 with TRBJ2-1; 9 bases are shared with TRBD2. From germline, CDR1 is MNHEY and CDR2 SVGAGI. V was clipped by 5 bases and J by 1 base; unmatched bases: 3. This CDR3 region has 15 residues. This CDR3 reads CASSLAGLSYNEQFF. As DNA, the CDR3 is TGTGCCAGCAGTCTAGCGGGATTATCCTACAATGAGCAGTTCTTC.

The CDR3 protein is CASSLQNTEAFF. As DNA, the CDR3 is TGTGCCAGCAGCTTGCAGAACACTGAAGCTTTCTTT. The chain couples TRBV5-6 to TRBJ1-1; D call uncertain. The germline V and J ends were trimmed by 1 base and 1 base, with 2 bases remaining between them. Germline CDR1 is SGHDT and CDR2 is YYEEEE. CDR3 length: 12 amino acids.

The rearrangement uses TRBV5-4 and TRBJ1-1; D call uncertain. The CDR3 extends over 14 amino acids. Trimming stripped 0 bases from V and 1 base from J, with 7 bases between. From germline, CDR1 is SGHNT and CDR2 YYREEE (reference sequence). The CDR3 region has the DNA TGTGCCAGCAGCTTGGGTGGGCGGAACACTGAAGCTTTCTTT. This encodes CASSLGGRNTEAFF.

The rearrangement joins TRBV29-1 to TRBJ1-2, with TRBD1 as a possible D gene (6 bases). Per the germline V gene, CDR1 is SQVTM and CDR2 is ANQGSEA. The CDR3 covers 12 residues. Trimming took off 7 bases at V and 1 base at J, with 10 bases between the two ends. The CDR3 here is CSASDSNYGYTF. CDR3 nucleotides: TGCAGCGCCTCGGACAGTAACTATGGCTACACCTTC.

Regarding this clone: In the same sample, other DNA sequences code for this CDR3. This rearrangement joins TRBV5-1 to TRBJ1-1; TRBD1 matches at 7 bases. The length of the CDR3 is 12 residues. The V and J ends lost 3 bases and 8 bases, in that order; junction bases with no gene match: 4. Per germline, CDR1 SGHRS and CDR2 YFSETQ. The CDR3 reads CASSSTGTEAFF. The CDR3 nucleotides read TGCGCCAGCAGCTCGACAGGGACGGAAGCTTTCTTT.

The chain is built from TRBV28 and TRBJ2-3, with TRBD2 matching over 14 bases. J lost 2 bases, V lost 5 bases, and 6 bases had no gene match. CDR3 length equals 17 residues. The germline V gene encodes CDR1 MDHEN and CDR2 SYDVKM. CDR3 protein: CASSPRTSGRYTDTQYF. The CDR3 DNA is TGTGCCAGCAGTCCCCGGACTAGCGGGAGGTACACAGATACGCAGTATTTT.

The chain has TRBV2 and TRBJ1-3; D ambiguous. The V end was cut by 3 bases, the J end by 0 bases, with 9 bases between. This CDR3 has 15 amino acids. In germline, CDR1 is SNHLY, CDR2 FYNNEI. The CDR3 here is CASSEGVSSGNTIYF. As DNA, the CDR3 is TGTGCCAGCAGTGAGGGAGTCAGCTCTGGAAACACCATATATTTT. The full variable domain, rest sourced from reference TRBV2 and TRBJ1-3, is EPEVTQTPSHQVTQMGQEVILRCVPISNHLYFYWYRQILGQKVEFLVSFYNNEISEKSEIFDDQFSVERPDGSNFTLKIRSTKLEDSAMYFCASSEGVSSGNTIYFGEGSWLTVV.

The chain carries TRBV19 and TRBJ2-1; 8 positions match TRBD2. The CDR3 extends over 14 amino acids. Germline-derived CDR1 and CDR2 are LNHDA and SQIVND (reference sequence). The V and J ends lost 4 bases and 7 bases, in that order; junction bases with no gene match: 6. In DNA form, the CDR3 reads TGTGCCAGTAGTAGCGGGAGGAGTATAAATGAGCAGTTCTTC. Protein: CASSSGRSINEQFF. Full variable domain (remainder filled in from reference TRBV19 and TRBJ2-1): DGGITQSPKYLFRKEGQNVTLSCEQNLNHDAMYWYRQDPGQGLRLIYYSQIVNDFQKGDIAEGYSVSREKKESFPLTVTSAQKNPTAFYLCASSSGRSINEQFFGPGTRLTVL.

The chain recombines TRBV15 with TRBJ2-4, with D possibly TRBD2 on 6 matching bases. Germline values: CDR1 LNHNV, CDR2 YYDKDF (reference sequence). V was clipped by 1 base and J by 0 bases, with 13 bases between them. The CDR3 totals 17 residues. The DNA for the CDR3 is TGTGCCACCAGCAGAGCGATGGGAGGAGTAGCCAAAAACATTCAGTACTTC. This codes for CATSRAMGGVAKNIQYF.